This T cell receptor beta chain was obtained from a study of OX40 agonist ivuxolimab in advanced cancers. Overall study results and limits: On average, CD8+ T cells had more expanded clones than CD4+.

Germline V gene lookup returns CDR1 MGHRA and CDR2 YSYEKL. CDR3 length equals 17 residues. With V trimmed by 7 bases and J by 0 bases, 11 bases remained unmatched. Method: immunoSEQ multiplex PCR; TCRdb's copy keeps in-frame clones and lacks some. The sample includes 62,000 or so clones, 85% of them seen just once. Collection of blood occurred at baseline, at cycle 4 day 1, and at cycle 7 day 1. Regarding this clone: Its target is not known.

The chain uses TRBV4-1 and TRBJ1-3, with 8 positions matching TRBD1. The sample in question was CD4+ or CD8+ T cells sorted from blood, obtained in a trial of the OX40 agonist ivuxolimab. The clonotype was recovered from an adult with an advanced solid tumor such as melanoma, head and neck, liver or kidney cancer. The CDR3 protein is CASKREGGTGSGNTIYF. The CDR3, as DNA: TGCGCCAGCAAGCGAGAGGGGGGGACAGGCTCTGGAAACACCATATATTTT.